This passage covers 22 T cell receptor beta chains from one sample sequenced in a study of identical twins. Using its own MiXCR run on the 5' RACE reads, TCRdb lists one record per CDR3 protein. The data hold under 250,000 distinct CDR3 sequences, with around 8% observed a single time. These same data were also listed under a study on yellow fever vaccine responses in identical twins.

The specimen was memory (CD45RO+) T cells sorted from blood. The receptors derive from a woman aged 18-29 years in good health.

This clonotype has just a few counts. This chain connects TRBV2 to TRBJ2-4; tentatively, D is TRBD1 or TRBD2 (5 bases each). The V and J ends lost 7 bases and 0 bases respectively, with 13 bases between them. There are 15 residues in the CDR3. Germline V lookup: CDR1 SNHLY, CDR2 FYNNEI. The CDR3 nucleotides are TGTGCCAGCATGAGGGGCGGTTTAGCCAAAAACATTCAGTACTTC. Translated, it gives CASMRGGLAKNIQYF.

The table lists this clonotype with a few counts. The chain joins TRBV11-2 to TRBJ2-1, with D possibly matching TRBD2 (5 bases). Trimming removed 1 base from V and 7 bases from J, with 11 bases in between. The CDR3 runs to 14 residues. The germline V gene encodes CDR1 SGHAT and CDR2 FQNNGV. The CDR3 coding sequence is TGTGCCAGCAGCTTAGGGGTAGCGAGGAATGAGCAGTTCTTC. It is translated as CASSLGVARNEQFF.

CDR3 loop: CSARDARGTDTQYF. For the CDR3, the DNA is TGCAGTGCTAGAGATGCCCGAGGCACAGATACGCAGTATTTT. The V call is TRBV20-1, the J call TRBJ2-3; D is ambiguous. Germline values: CDR1 DFQATT, CDR2 SNEGSKA (reference sequence). This CDR3 region has 14 residues. Deletions cut 0 bases from V and 1 base from J, with 8 bases between.

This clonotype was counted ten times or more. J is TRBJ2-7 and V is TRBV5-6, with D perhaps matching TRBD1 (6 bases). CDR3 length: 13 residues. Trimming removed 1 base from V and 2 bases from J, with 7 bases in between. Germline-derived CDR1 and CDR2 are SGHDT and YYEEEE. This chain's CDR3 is CASSLPGAYEQYF. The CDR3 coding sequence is TGTGCCAGCAGCTTGCCAGGGGCCTACGAGCAGTACTTC. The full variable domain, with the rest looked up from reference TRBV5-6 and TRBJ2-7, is DAGVTQSPTHLIKTRGQQVTLRCSPKSGHDTVSWYQQALGQGPQFIFQYYEEEERQRGNFPDRFSGHQFPNYSSELNVNALLLGDSALYLCASSLPGAYEQYFGPGTRLTVT.

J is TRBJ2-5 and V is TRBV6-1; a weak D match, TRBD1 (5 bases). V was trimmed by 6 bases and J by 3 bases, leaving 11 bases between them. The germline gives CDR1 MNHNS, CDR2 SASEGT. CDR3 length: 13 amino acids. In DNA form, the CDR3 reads TGTGCCAGCAGAAAGACAGATAAAGAGACCCAGTACTTC. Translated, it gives CASRKTDKETQYF.

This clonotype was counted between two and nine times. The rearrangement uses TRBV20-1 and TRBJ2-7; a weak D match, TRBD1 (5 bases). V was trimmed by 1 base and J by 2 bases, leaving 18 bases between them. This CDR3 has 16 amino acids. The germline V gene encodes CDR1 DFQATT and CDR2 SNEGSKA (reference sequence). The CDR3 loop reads CSARALVGQKTYEQYF. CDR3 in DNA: TGCAGTGCTAGAGCTTTAGTGGGGCAGAAGACCTACGAGCAGTACTTC.

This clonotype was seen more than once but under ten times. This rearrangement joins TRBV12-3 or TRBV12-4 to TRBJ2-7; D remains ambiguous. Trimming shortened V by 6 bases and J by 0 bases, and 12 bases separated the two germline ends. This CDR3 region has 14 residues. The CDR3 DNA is TGTGCCAGCAGCGGGCTTTCCAGCTCCTACGAGCAGTACTTC. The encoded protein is CASSGLSSSYEQYF.

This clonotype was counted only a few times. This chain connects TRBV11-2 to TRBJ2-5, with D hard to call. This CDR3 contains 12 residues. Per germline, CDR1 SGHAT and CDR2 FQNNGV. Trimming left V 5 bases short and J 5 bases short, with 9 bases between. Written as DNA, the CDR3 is TGTGCCAGCAGCCGCTTAGACGAGACCCAGTACTTC. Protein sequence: CASSRLDETQYF.

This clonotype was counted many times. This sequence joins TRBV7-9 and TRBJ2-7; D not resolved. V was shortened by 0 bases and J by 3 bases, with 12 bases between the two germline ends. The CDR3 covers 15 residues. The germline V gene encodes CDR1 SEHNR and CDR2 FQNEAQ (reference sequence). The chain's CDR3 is CASSLAPGKRYEQYF. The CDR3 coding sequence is TGTGCCAGCAGCTTAGCTCCTGGAAAACGCTACGAGCAGTACTTC.

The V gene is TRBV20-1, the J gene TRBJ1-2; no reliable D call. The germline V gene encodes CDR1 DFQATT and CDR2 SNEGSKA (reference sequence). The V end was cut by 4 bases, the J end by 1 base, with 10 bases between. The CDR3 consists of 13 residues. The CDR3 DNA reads TGCAGTGCTATAAACGGAAATAACTATGGCTACACCTTC. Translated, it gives CSAINGNNYGYTF.

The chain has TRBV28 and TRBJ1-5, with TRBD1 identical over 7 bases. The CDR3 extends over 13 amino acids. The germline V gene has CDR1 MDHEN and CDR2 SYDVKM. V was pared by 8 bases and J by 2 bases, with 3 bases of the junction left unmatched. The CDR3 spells CASGGQGNQPQHF. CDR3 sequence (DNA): TGTGCCAGCGGCGGACAGGGCAATCAGCCCCAGCATTTT.

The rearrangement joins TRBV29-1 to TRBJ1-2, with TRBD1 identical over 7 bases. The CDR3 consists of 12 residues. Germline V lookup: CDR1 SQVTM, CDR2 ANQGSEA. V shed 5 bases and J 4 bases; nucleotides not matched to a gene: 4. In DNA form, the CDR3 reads TGCAGCGTTTCAGGGGGTATCTATGGCTACACCTTC. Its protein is CSVSGGIYGYTF. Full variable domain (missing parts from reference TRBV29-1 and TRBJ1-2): SAVISQKPSRDICQRGTSLTIQCQVDSQVTMMFWYRQQPGQSLTLIATANQGSEATYESGFVIDKFPISRPNLTFSTLTVSNMSPEDSSIYLCSVSGGIYGYTFGSGTRLTVV.

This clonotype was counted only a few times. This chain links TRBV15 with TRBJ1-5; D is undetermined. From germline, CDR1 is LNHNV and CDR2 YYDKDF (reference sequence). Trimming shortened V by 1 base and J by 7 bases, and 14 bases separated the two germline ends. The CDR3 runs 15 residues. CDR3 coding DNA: TGTGCCACCAGCAGAGTGATTGGCCAGACGCAGCCCCAGCATTTT. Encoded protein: CATSRVIGQTQPQHF.

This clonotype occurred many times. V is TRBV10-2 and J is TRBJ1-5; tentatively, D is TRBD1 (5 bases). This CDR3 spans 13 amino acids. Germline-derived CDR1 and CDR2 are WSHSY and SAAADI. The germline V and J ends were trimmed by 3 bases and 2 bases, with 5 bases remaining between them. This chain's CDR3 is CASSDRGNQPQHF. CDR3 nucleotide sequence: TGCGCCAGCAGTGACAGGGGCAATCAGCCCCAGCATTTT.

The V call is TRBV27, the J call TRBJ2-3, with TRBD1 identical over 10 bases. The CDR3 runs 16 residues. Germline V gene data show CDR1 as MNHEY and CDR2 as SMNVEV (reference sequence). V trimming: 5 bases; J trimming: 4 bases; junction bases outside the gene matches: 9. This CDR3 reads CASSAGQGDIADTQYF. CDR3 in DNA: TGTGCCAGCAGTGCCGGACAGGGGGACATTGCAGATACGCAGTATTTT.

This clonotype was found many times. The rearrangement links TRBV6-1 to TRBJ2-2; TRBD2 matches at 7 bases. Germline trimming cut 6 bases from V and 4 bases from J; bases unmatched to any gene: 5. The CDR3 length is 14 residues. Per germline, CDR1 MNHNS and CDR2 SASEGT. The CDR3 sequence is CASSPWEGTGELFF. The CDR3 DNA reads TGTGCCAGCAGCCCCTGGGAGGGCACCGGGGAGCTGTTTTTT.

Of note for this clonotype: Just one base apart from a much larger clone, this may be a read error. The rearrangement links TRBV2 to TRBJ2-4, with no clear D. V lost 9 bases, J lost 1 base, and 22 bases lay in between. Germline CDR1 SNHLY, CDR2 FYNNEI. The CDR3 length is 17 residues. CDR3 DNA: TGTGCCAGGTCGAAGGGCGTCGAGGAGCAGGCCAAAAACATTCAGTACTTC. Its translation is CARSKGVEEQAKNIQYF.

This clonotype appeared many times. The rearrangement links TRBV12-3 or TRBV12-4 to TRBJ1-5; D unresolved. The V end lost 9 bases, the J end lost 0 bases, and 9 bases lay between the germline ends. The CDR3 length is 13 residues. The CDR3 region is CASSMGSNQPQHF. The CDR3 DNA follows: TGTGCCAGTTCGATGGGTAGCAATCAGCCCCAGCATTTT.

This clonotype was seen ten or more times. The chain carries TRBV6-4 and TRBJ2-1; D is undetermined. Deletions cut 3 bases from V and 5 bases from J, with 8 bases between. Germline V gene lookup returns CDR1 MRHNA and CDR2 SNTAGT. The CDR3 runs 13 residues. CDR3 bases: TGTGCCAGCAGTGAACGTCCGAACAATGAGCAGTTCTTC. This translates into CASSERPNNEQFF.

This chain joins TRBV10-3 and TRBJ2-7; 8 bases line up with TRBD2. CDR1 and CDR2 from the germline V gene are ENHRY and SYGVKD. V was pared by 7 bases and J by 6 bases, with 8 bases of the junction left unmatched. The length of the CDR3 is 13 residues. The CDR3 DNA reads TGTGCCATCACGAGGACTAGCTTCGCCGAGCAGTACTTC. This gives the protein CAITRTSFAEQYF.

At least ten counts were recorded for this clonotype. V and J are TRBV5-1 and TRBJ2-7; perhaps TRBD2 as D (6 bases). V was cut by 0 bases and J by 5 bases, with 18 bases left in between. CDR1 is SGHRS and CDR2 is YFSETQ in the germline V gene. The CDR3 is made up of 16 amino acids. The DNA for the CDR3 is TGCGCCAGCAGCTTGGTAGGAGGGCCCCTTGTGAACGAGCAGTACTTC. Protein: CASSLVGGPLVNEQYF. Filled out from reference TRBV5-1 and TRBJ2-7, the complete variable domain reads KAGVTQTPRYLIKTRGQQVTLSCSPISGHRSVSWYQQTPGQGLQFLFEYFSETQRNKGNFPGRFSGRQFSNSRSEMNVSTLELGDSALYLCASSLVGGPLVNEQYFGPGTRLTVT.

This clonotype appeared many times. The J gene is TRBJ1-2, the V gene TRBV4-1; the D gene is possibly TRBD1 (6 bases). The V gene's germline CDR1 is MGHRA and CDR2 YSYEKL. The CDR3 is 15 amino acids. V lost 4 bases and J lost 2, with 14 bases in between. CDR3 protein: CASSRRGGANYGYTF. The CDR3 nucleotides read TGCGCCAGCAGCCGGCGGGGGGGGGCCAACTATGGCTACACCTTC.